The 24 T cell receptor beta chains reported below all come from one sample, sequenced in a study of follicular helper T cells after annual influenza vaccination. TCRdb's copy holds only in-frame clones and misses some; the assay was immunoSEQ multiplex PCR. The sample yields roughly 4,200 clones, more than 75% seen once. Described time point: 2015-2016 season, 7 days after influenza vaccination. This specimen was CXCR5+ CD38- circulating T follicular helper cells from blood, taken 7 days after influenza vaccination. The subset: circulating Tfh, non-naive CD4+CXCR5+PD-1+ (ICOS+CD38+ or ICOS-CD38-). These receptors were obtained from an adult who received the influenza vaccine.

Of note for this clone: Other nucleotide sequences from this sample produce the same CDR3. This chain connects TRBV5-5 to TRBJ2-5; the D gene is possibly TRBD1 (6 bases). The ends were cut back, 2 bases at V and 5 bases at J, with 13 bases in the middle. Germline CDR1 and CDR2: SGHKS and YYEKEE (reference sequence). The CDR3 totals 14 residues. The CDR3 nucleotides read TGTGCCAGCAGCTTCAGGGGCCCAGGGGAGACCCAGTACTTC. Translation: CASSFRGPGETQYF.

V is TRBV5-1 and J is TRBJ2-7, with 9 bases fitting TRBD2. This CDR3 contains 15 residues. J lost 5 bases, V lost 4 bases, and 10 bases had no gene match. Germline V gene sequence: CDR1 SGHRS, CDR2 YFSETQ. The CDR3 DNA is TGCGCCAGCAGCAATAGCGGGGGAACTCGGCACGAGCAGTACTTC. Translating it yields CASSNSGGTRHEQYF.

The chain combines TRBV7-9 with TRBJ2-3, with 10 positions matching TRBD1. V shed 4 bases, J shed 3 bases, and the junction held 1 base outside the gene matches. The CDR3 runs to 14 residues. Germline-derived CDR1 and CDR2 are SEHNR and FQNEAQ (reference sequence). The CDR3 sequence: CASSWTGGTDTQYF. CDR3 DNA: TGTGCCAGCAGCTGGACAGGGGGGACAGATACGCAGTATTTT.

J is TRBJ2-3 and V is TRBV28; unclear D gene. Germline V gene lookup returns CDR1 MDHEN and CDR2 SYDVKM. The V end was cut by 6 bases, the J end by 6 bases, with 13 bases between. The length of the CDR3 is 13 residues. For the CDR3, the DNA is TGTGCCAGCAGGAGTAAACCCAGGGATACGCAGTATTTT. This sequence encodes CASRSKPRDTQYF.

The sample holds one count of this clone. The V gene is TRBV4-2, the J gene TRBJ2-1, with TRBD2 matching 7 bases. This CDR3 region has 15 residues. The germline gives CDR1 LGHNA, CDR2 YNFKEQ. The V segment lost 4 bases and the J segment 2 bases; nucleotides outside the gene matches: 5. This CDR3 reads CASSPSGNTYNEQFF. As DNA, the CDR3 is TGTGCCAGCAGCCCTAGCGGCAACACCTACAATGAGCAGTTCTTC.

V is TRBV5-1 and J is TRBJ2-7; possibly TRBD2 for D (5 bases). Germline CDR1 SGHRS, CDR2 YFSETQ. The V end was cut by 5 bases, the J end by 1 base, with 7 bases between. This CDR3 is 12 amino acids long. The CDR3 region is CASSRESYEQYF. The CDR3 DNA reads TGCGCCAGCAGTCGGGAATCCTACGAGCAGTACTTC.

CDR3 in DNA: TGTGCCAGCAGCTTAGGTCCCAACGACAGGGCCTATGGCTACACCTTC. Protein: CASSLGPNDRAYGYTF. V and J are TRBV11-1 and TRBJ1-2, with 7 bases fitting TRBD1. The V gene's germline CDR1 is SGHAT and CDR2 FQDESV (reference sequence). V lost 1 base, J lost 4 bases, and 9 bases stayed unmatched. This CDR3 spans 16 amino acids.

This rearrangement joins TRBV7-2 to TRBJ1-6; unclear D gene. Germline values: CDR1 SGHTA, CDR2 FQGNSA. Trimming pared 5 bases from V and 3 bases from J, leaving 17 bases between. CDR3 length: 17 residues. This CDR3 reads CASSPPVHGNYNSPLHF. In DNA, the CDR3 is TGTGCCAGCAGCCCTCCGGTACACGGAAACTATAATTCACCCCTCCACTTT.

This clone was counted a single time. This chain uses TRBV7-3 with TRBJ2-6; D ambiguous. The CDR3 has 16 amino acids. Germline lookup yields CDR1 SGHTA and CDR2 FQGTGA. Between the trimmed V and J ends, which lost 7 bases and 0 bases, there was a span of 13 bases. CDR3 protein: CASTSNLNSGANVLTF. Written as DNA, the CDR3 is TGTGCCAGCACCTCAAATCTGAACTCTGGGGCCAACGTCCTGACTTTC.

The chain carries TRBV5-4 and TRBJ1-2; possible D gene TRBD1, 5 bases. The CDR3 has 14 residues. V was cut by 4 bases and J by 4 bases, with 14 bases left in between. Germline V lookup: CDR1 SGHNT, CDR2 YYREEE (reference sequence). The CDR3 spells CASSPGGEAYGYTF. The CDR3 region has the DNA TGTGCCAGCAGCCCGGGGGGGGAGGCCTATGGCTACACCTTC.

The chain couples TRBV18 to TRBJ2-5; TRBD2 matches 8 bases. Per germline, CDR1 KGHSH and CDR2 LQKENI. This CDR3 spans 15 amino acids. Trimming cost V 0 bases and J 5 bases; bases outside gene matches: 5. This CDR3 reads CASSPPASGSETQYF. CDR3 DNA sequence: TGTGCCAGCTCACCACCGGCAAGCGGGAGTGAGACCCAGTACTTC.

The V call is TRBV19, the J call TRBJ1-1; possible D gene TRBD1, 6 bases. The CDR3 is 14 residues long. Germline assignment: CDR1 LNHDA and CDR2 SQIVND (reference sequence). V dropped 6 bases and J dropped 3 bases, with 14 bases sitting between them. The CDR3 is CASSYRVRDTEAFF. The CDR3 DNA sequence: TGTGCCAGTAGCTACAGGGTGAGGGACACTGAAGCTTTCTTT. Together with reference TRBV19 and TRBJ1-1, the CDR3 gives the full variable domain: DGGITQSPKYLFRKEGQNVTLSCEQNLNHDAMYWYRQDPGQGLRLIYYSQIVNDFQKGDIAEGYSVSREKKESFPLTVTSAQKNPTAFYLCASSYRVRDTEAFFGQGTRLTVV.

V is TRBV4-2 and J is TRBJ1-2; D is undetermined. V lost 4 bases, J lost 4 bases, and 19 bases lay in between. Germline V lookup: CDR1 LGHNA, CDR2 YNFKEQ. The CDR3 contains 16 residues. CDR3: CASSPCFKGWTYGYTF. The CDR3 nucleotides are TGTGCCAGCAGCCCATGCTTCAAAGGTTGGACCTATGGCTACACCTTC.

The rearrangement uses TRBV5-6 and TRBJ1-5; TRBD1 aligns across 9 bases. CDR1 and CDR2 (germline): SGHDT, YYEEEE. This CDR3 comprises 18 residues. V lost 4 bases to trimming and J lost 1 base; unmatched junction nucleotides: 12. This chain's CDR3 is CASSLRTTGTGSNQPQHF. The CDR3 nucleotides are TGTGCCAGCAGCCTACGTACCACCGGGACAGGGAGCAATCAGCCCCAGCATTTT. Looking up the rest from reference TRBV5-6 and TRBJ1-5 gives the full variable domain: DAGVTQSPTHLIKTRGQQVTLRCSPKSGHDTVSWYQQALGQGPQFIFQYYEEEERQRGNFPDRFSGHQFPNYSSELNVNALLLGDSALYLCASSLRTTGTGSNQPQHFGDGTRLSIL.

The DNA for the CDR3 is TGCGCCTCGCCGGGGGGGGACAACTATGGCTACACCTTC. Its protein product is CASPGGDNYGYTF. This sequence joins TRBV10-1 and TRBJ1-2; weak D call: TRBD1 (5 bases). The germline gives CDR1 WNHNN, CDR2 SYGVQD (reference sequence). V dropped 11 bases and J dropped 2 bases, with 15 bases sitting between them. This CDR3 has 13 residues.

The genes are TRBV4-1 and TRBJ2-1; D is possibly TRBD2 (6 bases). Germline assignment: CDR1 MGHRA and CDR2 YSYEKL. The CDR3 totals 18 residues. Trimming cost V 2 bases and J 4 bases, with 21 bases left between them. This CDR3 is CASSQLFQTGERYNEQFF. The CDR3 bases are TGCGCCAGCAGCCAACTCTTCCAGACGGGGGAGAGATACAATGAGCAGTTCTTC.

The chain has TRBV9 and TRBJ1-2; D is perhaps TRBD1 (5 bases). The CDR3 loop spans 12 amino acids. Trimming pared 5 bases from V and 4 bases from J, leaving 9 bases between. Germline assignment: CDR1 SGDLS and CDR2 YYNGEE. CDR3 bases: TGTGCCAGCAGAAAGGGACTCTATGGCTACACCTTC. Translating gives CASRKGLYGYTF.

The V and J genes are TRBV30 and TRBJ1-5; 7 positions agree with TRBD1. The CDR3 extends over 14 amino acids. V trimming: 3 bases; J trimming: 0 bases; junction bases outside the gene matches: 2. In germline, CDR1 is GTSNPN, CDR2 SVGIG (reference sequence). CDR3 nucleotide sequence: TGTGCCTGGAGGGACAGGACTAGCAATCAGCCCCAGCATTTT. It codes for CAWRDRTSNQPQHF.

The chain joins TRBV2 to TRBJ2-1; D not certain. CDR1 is SNHLY, CDR2 FYNNEI, per germline. The V end lost 6 bases, the J end lost 0 bases, and 9 bases lay between the germline ends. This CDR3 has 14 amino acids. CDR3 coding DNA: TGTGCCAGCAGCCAACGTGGCTCCTACAATGAGCAGTTCTTC. Translation: CASSQRGSYNEQFF.

This chain joins TRBV11-1 and TRBJ1-3, with 7 nucleotides matching TRBD1. Trimming cost V 7 bases and J 0 bases; bases outside gene matches: 6. The CDR3 consists of 15 residues. Per germline, CDR1 SGHAT and CDR2 FQDESV (reference sequence). The CDR3 spells CASTLDRSSGNTIYF. In DNA, the CDR3 is TGTGCCAGCACCTTGGACAGGTCCTCTGGAAACACCATATATTTT.

With respect to this clone: Other DNA sequences in this sample translate to the same CDR3. The genes are TRBV28 and TRBJ1-5, with 12 nucleotides matching TRBD1. CDR3 length: 14 amino acids. Germline values: CDR1 MDHEN, CDR2 SYDVKM. V shed 6 bases, J shed 7 bases, and the junction held 4 bases outside the gene matches. DNA for the CDR3: TGTGCCAGCAGAGGGACAGGGGGCGGGCAGCCCCAGCATTTT. Translated: CASRGTGGGQPQHF.

V usage is TRBV7-2 and J usage is TRBJ2-1; TRBD1 agrees at 8 bases. Germline V gene lookup returns CDR1 SGHTA and CDR2 FQGNSA. V was pared by 4 bases and J by 2 bases, with 4 bases of the junction left unmatched. The length of the CDR3 is 15 residues. The CDR3 DNA reads as TGTGCCAGCAGCTGGGGGACAGGCCCCTACAATGAGCAGTTCTTC. It translates to CASSWGTGPYNEQFF.

The chain links TRBV7-2 to TRBJ2-7; the D call may be TRBD1 or TRBD2 (5 bases each). CDR1 and CDR2 from the germline V gene are SGHTA and FQGNSA. This CDR3 spans 13 amino acids. The V end lost 4 bases, the J end lost 2 bases, and 9 bases lay between the germline ends. The DNA for the CDR3 is TGTGCCAGCAGCTGGGGGAAAACCTACGAGCAGTACTTC. Amino acids: CASSWGKTYEQYF. The full variable domain, its missing parts supplied by reference TRBV7-2 and TRBJ2-7, is GAGVSQSPSNKVTEKGKDVELRCDPISGHTALYWYRQSLGQGLEFLIYFQGNSAPDKSGLPSDRFSAERTGGSVSTLTIQRTQQEDSAVYLCASSWGKTYEQYFGPGTRLTVT.

The V gene is TRBV6-4, the J gene TRBJ2-1; no reliable D call. V dropped 6 bases and J dropped 7 bases, with 16 bases sitting between them. The germline V gene has CDR1 MRHNA and CDR2 SNTAGT. The CDR3 is 14 amino acids. The CDR3 sequence is CASSREGRRNEQFF. The CDR3 region has the DNA TGTGCCAGCAGCCGCGAAGGGCGGAGAAATGAGCAGTTCTTC.